The T cell receptor (beta chain) described here comes from a study of immune evolution from preneoplasia to lung adenocarcinoma. The assay was immunoSEQ multiplex PCR, and TCRdb's table has in-frame clones only and misses some. Among 1,700 or so clones, around 70% were seen once, and the ten largest hold around an eighth. Patient tissue came from resections in Japan or China, 2014–2017. Macro-dissection enriched premalignant or tumor cells before nucleic acid extraction. Germline assignment: CDR1 SQVTM and CDR2 ANQGSEA. The CDR3 spans 15 residues. Germline trimming cut 4 bases from V and 4 bases from J; bases unmatched to any gene: 9.

The sequence derives from a person aged 60 to 80 with lung adenocarcinoma. Sequencing used FFPE minimally invasive lung adenocarcinoma tissue. The rearrangement uses TRBV29-1 and TRBJ1-4; 7 bases fit TRBD1. CDR3 in DNA: TGCAGCGTTGTAGGTCTGACAGGGAATAATGAAAAACTGTTTTTT. Amino acids: CSVVGLTGNNEKLFF. Variable domain in full (rest from reference TRBV29-1 and TRBJ1-4): SAVISQKPSRDICQRGTSLTIQCQVDSQVTMMFWYRQQPGQSLTLIATANQGSEATYESGFVIDKFPISRPNLTFSTLTVSNMSPEDSSIYLCSVVGLTGNNEKLFFGSGTQLSVL.